Below, 10 T cell receptor beta chains from the same sample are listed, as sequenced in a study of blood T cell repertoires in COVID-19. The data were produced by immunoSEQ multiplex PCR, yet TCRdb's version contains in-frame clones alone and is incomplete. Here the sample spans approximately 160,000 clones, roughly 72% being singletons. Sequenced sample: peripheral blood. Receptors originate from a woman aged 80 or over with acute or convalescent COVID-19.

The chain uses TRBV5-1 and TRBJ2-2; 8 nucleotides align to TRBD1. Losses at the gene ends were 0 bases for V and 4 bases for J; bases not matched to a gene: 2. CDR3 length: 15 residues. Looked up from germline, CDR1 is SGHRS and CDR2 is YFSETQ. CDR3 sequence: CASSLGTGFTGELFF. CDR3 in DNA: TGCGCCAGCAGCTTGGGGACAGGGTTCACCGGGGAGCTGTTTTTT.

This clone has just one count. The chain joins TRBV30 to TRBJ2-3; a possible D gene is TRBD2 (5 bases). Germline V gene lookup returns CDR1 GTSNPN and CDR2 SVGIG (reference sequence). The CDR3 is made up of 13 amino acids. With 4 bases removed from V and 0 bases from J, the gap between germline ends came to 8 bases. CDR3 sequence: CAWIRGSTDTQYF. The CDR3 DNA sequence: TGTGCCTGGATAAGAGGGAGCACAGATACGCAGTATTTT.

The V and J genes are TRBV7-8 and TRBJ2-1, with TRBD2 matching over 7 bases. The CDR3 runs 15 residues. Trimming at V came to 5 bases and at J to 2 bases, leaving 6 bases not matched to a gene. The germline CDR1 and CDR2 sequences are SGHVS and FQNEAQ. In DNA form, the CDR3 reads TGTGCCAGCAGCACGCGGGGGAACGCCTACAATGAGCAGTTCTTC. It specifies CASSTRGNAYNEQFF.

This clone was detected a few times. The chain links TRBV30 to TRBJ1-4, with 7 bases lining up with TRBD1. The CDR3 runs to 13 residues. Germline V gives CDR1 GTSNPN, CDR2 SVGIG (reference sequence). J lost 3 bases, V lost 7 bases, and 5 bases had no gene match. The CDR3, as DNA: TGTGCCTTGAAACAGGGGCCTAATGAAAAACTGTTTTTT. Translated, it gives CALKQGPNEKLFF.

The V gene is TRBV3-1 (or the pseudogene TRBV3-2), the J gene TRBJ2-5; TRBD1 aligns across 9 bases. V shed 2 bases and J 2 bases; nucleotides not matched to a gene: 12. Germline CDR1 is LGHDT and CDR2 is YNNKEL (reference sequence). The CDR3 is made up of 18 amino acids. The CDR3 spells CASSQPRQGGVGQETQYF. The DNA of the CDR3 is TGTGCCAGCAGCCAACCCCGACAGGGGGGAGTGGGGCAAGAGACCCAGTACTTC.

This clone has only one observation. The chain recombines TRBV24-1 with TRBJ2-1, with 8 bases identical to TRBD2. Germline assignment: CDR1 KGHDR and CDR2 SFDVKD. V trimming: 4 bases; J trimming: 6 bases; junction bases outside the gene matches: 4. The length of the CDR3 is 14 residues. CDR3: CATSETSGTNEQFF. The CDR3 DNA reads as TGTGCCACCAGTGAAACTAGCGGAACCAATGAGCAGTTCTTC.

The chain employs TRBV2 and TRBJ1-4; 8 bases align to TRBD1. The CDR3 covers 13 residues. The V segment lost 10 bases and the J segment 5 bases; nucleotides outside the gene matches: 6. The V gene's germline CDR1 is SNHLY and CDR2 FYNNEI. Written as DNA, the CDR3 is TGTGCCACAACAGGGGGACGGAATGAAAAACTGTTTTTT. This translates into CATTGGRNEKLFF.

The chain has TRBV30 and TRBJ1-2; the match to TRBD1 covers 7 bases. CDR1 is GTSNPN, CDR2 SVGIG, per germline (reference sequence). This CDR3 comprises 15 residues. V was clipped by 3 bases and J by 4 bases; unmatched bases: 11. The CDR3 DNA sequence: TGTGCCTGGAGGGCTGCAGGGGCAGGGGGCTATGGCTACACCTTC. It encodes CAWRAAGAGGYGYTF.

The V call is TRBV11-2, the J call TRBJ1-4, with no clear D. CDR1 and CDR2 from the germline V gene are SGHAT and FQNNGV. The CDR3 contains 13 residues. Trimming shortened V by 4 bases and J by 6 bases, and 9 bases separated the two germline ends. The CDR3, as DNA: TGTGCCAGCAGCTCCCTCAGTGATGAAAAACTGTTTTTT. Its translation: CASSSLSDEKLFF.

The rearrangement joins TRBV6-6 to TRBJ2-3, with 11 bases lining up with TRBD1. Trimming cost V 10 bases and J 3 bases; bases outside gene matches: 6. Germline loops: CDR1 MNHNY, CDR2 SVGAGI (reference sequence). CDR3 length equals 14 residues. CDR3: CATGQGAWTDTQYF. The CDR3 DNA reads TGTGCCACCGGACAGGGGGCATGGACAGATACGCAGTATTTT.